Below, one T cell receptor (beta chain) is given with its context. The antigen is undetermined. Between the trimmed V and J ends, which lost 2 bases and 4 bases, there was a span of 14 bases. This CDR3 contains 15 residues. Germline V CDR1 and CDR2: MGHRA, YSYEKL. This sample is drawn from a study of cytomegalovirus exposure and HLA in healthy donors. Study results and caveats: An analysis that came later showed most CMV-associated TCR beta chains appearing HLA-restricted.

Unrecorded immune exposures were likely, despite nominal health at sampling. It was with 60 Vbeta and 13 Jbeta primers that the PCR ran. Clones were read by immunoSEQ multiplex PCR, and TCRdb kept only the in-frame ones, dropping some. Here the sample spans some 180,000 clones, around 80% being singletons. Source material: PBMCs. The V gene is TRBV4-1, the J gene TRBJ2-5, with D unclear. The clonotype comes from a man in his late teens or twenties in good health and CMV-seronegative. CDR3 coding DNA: TGCGCCAGCAGCCAAAACGTGCTAGGTCGAGAGACCCAGTACTTC. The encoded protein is CASSQNVLGRETQYF.